Described below is a single TCR beta chain sequence and its context. TCRdb keeps only in-frame clones here, not all; method: immunoSEQ multiplex PCR. Of fewer than 350,000 clones listed, around 86% were seen once; the top ten hold around 15%. The data are from a study of shared clonotypes between healthy human individuals. Germline V gene data show CDR1 as MDHEN and CDR2 as SYDVKM. The CDR3 consists of 15 residues. V trimming: 5 bases; J trimming: 3 bases; junction bases outside the gene matches: 8. The chain couples TRBV28 to TRBJ2-7; TRBD1 agrees at 9 bases. The sequencing sample was made of memory CD8+ T cells sorted from blood. Subset given: CD45RO+ cells pooled with CCR7-negative TemRA cells. This TCR derives from a man aged 18 to 35 in good health. The CDR3 DNA reads as TGTGCCAGCAGTCTCGAGGGACAGGGATACTACGAGCAGTACTTC. It yields the protein CASSLEGQGYYEQYF.